This passage covers 10 T cell receptor beta chains from one sample sequenced in a study of lymphopenia after photon versus proton radiotherapy. Libraries were prepared by immunoSEQ multiplex PCR; TCRdb keeps only in-frame clonotypes and omits some of them. The table records 150,000 to 200,000 clones, roughly nine tenths of them present only once. Sequencing was performed on peripheral blood, taken from a patient treated with photon-based radiotherapy. These receptors originate from a man aged 45-65 years with gastric cancer.

The CDR3 protein is CASSEQISPITDTQYF. The CDR3 bases are TGTGCCAGCAGTGAACAAATCTCCCCGATCACAGATACGCAGTATTTT. The V and J genes are TRBV6-4 and TRBJ2-3; unclear D gene. The CDR3 loop spans 16 amino acids. Trimming left V 3 bases short and J 2 bases short, with 15 bases between. Germline V lookup: CDR1 MRHNA, CDR2 SNTAGT.

The chain recombines TRBV6-1 with TRBJ1-1; D call uncertain. This CDR3 comprises 13 residues. Germline loops: CDR1 MNHNS, CDR2 SASEGT. V lost 5 bases and J lost 1, with 8 bases in between. CDR3 protein: CASSPQANTEAFF. The CDR3 DNA reads TGTGCCAGCAGTCCCCAGGCGAACACTGAAGCTTTCTTT.

This sequence joins TRBV7-6 and TRBJ2-1, with 11 positions matching TRBD2. Trimming removed 4 bases from V and 8 bases from J; junction bases left unmatched: 7. CDR3 length equals 15 residues. Germline V CDR1 and CDR2: SGHVS, FNYEAQ. DNA for the CDR3: TGTGCCAGCAGCTCTCTAGCGGGAGGAGGACATGAGCAGTTCTTC. It is translated as CASSSLAGGGHEQFF.

The V and J genes are TRBV5-1 and TRBJ1-1, with 9 bases aligning to TRBD1. The ends lost 7 bases at V and 3 bases at J; junction bases unmatched: 7. Per the germline V gene, CDR1 is SGHRS and CDR2 is YFSETQ. The CDR3 is 14 amino acids. This CDR3 reads CASARDRVYTEAFF. CDR3 bases: TGCGCCAGCGCTCGGGACAGGGTTTACACTGAAGCTTTCTTT.

CDR3 amino acids: CASSWHEGTNTEAFF. DNA of the CDR3: TGTGCCAGCAGTTGGCACGAAGGTACGAACACTGAAGCTTTCTTT. The chain is built from TRBV6-6 and TRBJ1-1; D gene uncertain. CDR1 and CDR2 (germline): MNHNY, SVGAGI (reference sequence). V was clipped by 4 bases and J by 1 base, with 13 bases between them. This CDR3 is built from 15 residues.

The V gene is TRBV6-6, the J gene TRBJ2-1; 11 bases are a match to TRBD2. The V gene end was trimmed by 4 bases and the J gene end by 7 bases; junction bases not matched to a gene: 6. The CDR3 sequence is 15 residues long. From germline, CDR1 is MNHNY and CDR2 SVGAGI (reference sequence). The CDR3, as DNA: TGTGCCAGCAGTTTAGGGACTAGCGGAACTAATGAGCAGTTCTTC. Its protein product is CASSLGTSGTNEQFF.

This clone was seen more than once but under ten times. The chain recombines TRBV19 with TRBJ2-7, with D perhaps TRBD2 (6 bases). Trimming removed 5 bases at V and 3 bases at J, with 14 bases between. Germline CDR1 LNHDA, CDR2 SQIVND (reference sequence). The CDR3 totals 14 residues. The CDR3 sequence is CASSSRTGVYEQYF. The CDR3 region has the DNA TGTGCCAGTAGTTCCAGAACGGGAGTCTACGAGCAGTACTTC. The full variable domain, in which reference TRBV19 and TRBJ2-7 provide the parts outside the CDR3, is DGGITQSPKYLFRKEGQNVTLSCEQNLNHDAMYWYRQDPGQGLRLIYYSQIVNDFQKGDIAEGYSVSREKKESFPLTVTSAQKNPTAFYLCASSSRTGVYEQYFGPGTRLTVT.

The chain has TRBV21-1 and TRBJ1-2; the DNA was not compared with TRBD1, the D call given in the table. TRBV21-1 is assigned pseudogene status. CDR3 length equals 16 residues. Written as DNA, the CDR3 is TGTGCCAGCCACAGCCTACAGGGGTTCATTTTATATGGCTACACCTTC. Amino acid sequence: CASHSLQGFILYGYTF.

This clone is a singleton in its sample. The chain recombines TRBV6-1 with TRBJ1-4; tentatively, D is TRBD1 (5 bases). Deletions cut 7 bases from V and 8 bases from J, with 14 bases between. CDR3 size: 13 residues. CDR1 and CDR2 (germline): MNHNS, SASEGT. In nucleotides, the CDR3 is TGTGCCAGCACCCAGGGCCCGGACGAAAAACTGTTTTTT. This sequence encodes CASTQGPDEKLFF.

The V and J genes are TRBV11-2 and TRBJ1-1; a possible D gene is TRBD1 (5 bases). This CDR3 spans 15 amino acids. V lost 5 bases and J lost 5, with 18 bases in between. The germline gives CDR1 SGHAT, CDR2 FQNNGV. The CDR3 DNA sequence: TGTGCCAGCAGCGGATGGCAGGGTAGGAGGACTGAAGCTTTCTTT. Residues: CASSGWQGRRTEAFF.